This T cell receptor beta chain stems from a study of blood T cell repertoires in COVID-19. Study context: Acute-phase and convalescent COVID-19 samples originated in the United States, Italy and Spain. From T cells, B-cell-depleted T cells, or PBMCs came the material, which was cDNA or gDNA.

This clone was picked up a small number of times. Trimming stripped 0 bases from V and 7 bases from J, with 15 bases between. Per germline, CDR1 SEHNR and CDR2 FQNEAQ (reference sequence). The CDR3 is made up of 15 amino acids. Under the authors' procedure: Researchers report that nucleated cell counts were estimated from reference gene primer amplification. Libraries were prepared by immunoSEQ multiplex PCR; TCRdb keeps only in-frame clonotypes and omits some of them. V, J and clone size derive from that table, while D and trimming were established from the DNA sequence. The sample shows roughly 100,000 clones, roughly 80% of them seen only once.

This receptor was identified in a woman of 80 years or more with active or convalescent COVID-19. The rearrangement joins TRBV7-9 to TRBJ1-2; D is uncertain. Sequencing input: peripheral blood. CDR3 sequence reads: CASSLATILWSGYTF. The CDR3 DNA follows: TGTGCCAGCAGCTTAGCTACGATCTTGTGGAGTGGCTACACCTTC. The whole variable domain, remainder taken from reference TRBV7-9 and TRBJ1-2, is DTGVSQNPRHKITKRGQNVTFRCDPISEHNRLYWYRQTLGQGPEFLTYFQNEAQLEKSRLLSDRFSAERPKGSFSTLEIQRTEQGDSAMYLCASSLATILWSGYTFGSGTRLTVV.